One and the same sample provided the 20 T cell receptor beta chains below, sequenced in a study of OX40 agonist ivuxolimab in advanced cancers. The repertoire was sequenced with immunoSEQ multiplex PCR; TCRdb's copy has only in-frame clones and lacks some. This table has some 90,000 clones, approximately 90% appearing once. Specimen: CD4+ or CD8+ T cells sorted from blood, collected in a trial of the OX40 agonist ivuxolimab. The source of these receptors is an adult with an advanced solid tumor such as melanoma, head and neck, liver or kidney cancer.

This chain connects TRBV6-6 to TRBJ2-1; D is uncertain. The CDR3 is 13 residues long. The germline CDR1 and CDR2 sequences are MNHNY and SVGAGI (reference sequence). Trimming removed 7 bases from V and 0 bases from J, with 7 bases in between. The CDR3 bases are TGTGCCAGCAATCGCGGCTCCTACAATGAGCAGTTCTTC. Translated, it gives CASNRGSYNEQFF.

The chain couples TRBV5-8 to TRBJ1-5; no reliable D call. CDR1 is SGHTS and CDR2 is YDEGEE in the germline V gene. Deletions cut 1 base from V and 7 bases from J, with 6 bases between. The CDR3 length is 12 residues. DNA for the CDR3: TGTGCCAGCAGCTTGTTCCGCCAGCCCCAGCATTTT. It is translated as CASSLFRQPQHF.

This chain joins TRBV19 and TRBJ2-1; 7 positions match TRBD1. The CDR3 runs to 16 residues. V lost 10 bases and J lost 4; bases outside the gene matches: 16. Germline V gives CDR1 LNHDA, CDR2 SQIVND (reference sequence). CDR3 sequence: CATKLNRGSGYNEQFF. The CDR3 nucleotides read TGTGCCACCAAACTTAACAGGGGTTCAGGTTACAATGAGCAGTTCTTC.

This chain links TRBV10-1 with TRBJ2-3; the match to TRBD2 covers 9 bases. Losses at the gene ends were 5 bases for V and 4 bases for J; bases not matched to a gene: 4. The CDR3 consists of 14 residues. Germline lookup yields CDR1 WNHNN and CDR2 SYGVQD (reference sequence). The CDR3: CASSLAGDADTQYF. In nucleotides, the CDR3 is TGCGCCAGCAGTTTAGCGGGAGACGCAGATACGCAGTATTTT.

The CDR3 protein is CASSRGAGLSSYEQYF. The CDR3 coding sequence is TGTGCCAGCTCCCGCGGGGCAGGCCTCAGCTCCTACGAGCAGTACTTC. The chain links TRBV18 to TRBJ2-7; D possibly corresponds to TRBD2 (6 bases). The CDR3 consists of 16 residues. V lost 6 bases to trimming and J lost 0 bases, with 18 bases between them. Looked up from germline, CDR1 is KGHSH and CDR2 is LQKENI.

The rearrangement uses TRBV19 and TRBJ2-2; 8 bases agree with TRBD1. The V gene end was trimmed by 7 bases and the J gene end by 7 bases; junction bases not matched to a gene: 11. Per germline, CDR1 LNHDA and CDR2 SQIVND (reference sequence). The CDR3 consists of 15 residues. Written as DNA, the CDR3 is TGTGCCAGTACAAATACAGGGGGGAAAATCGGGGAGCTGTTTTTT. It specifies CASTNTGGKIGELFF.

This clone was picked up a small number of times. The V gene is TRBV27, the J gene TRBJ2-1, with 7 bases that match TRBD2. With 2 bases clipped from V and 7 bases from J, the junction kept 5 bases outside the gene matches. Germline V lookup: CDR1 MNHEY, CDR2 SMNVEV (reference sequence). The CDR3 extends over 14 amino acids. The CDR3 is CASSLTREWNEQFF. The CDR3 nucleotides are TGTGCCAGCAGTTTAACGCGGGAGTGGAATGAGCAGTTCTTC.

A few counts support this clone. The DNA for the CDR3 is TGTGCCAGTAGCGTGGGACTAGCGGGAATAAATGAGCAGTTCTTC. Its protein product is CASSVGLAGINEQFF. The chain recombines TRBV19 with TRBJ2-1; 13 positions agree with TRBD2. There are 15 residues in the CDR3. After removal of 6 bases from V and 7 bases from J, the junction contained 6 bases not matched to a gene. Per germline, CDR1 LNHDA and CDR2 SQIVND (reference sequence).

The genes are TRBV28 and TRBJ2-7, with unresolved D. Trimming cost V 3 bases and J 3 bases, with 6 bases left between them. The V gene's germline CDR1 is MDHEN and CDR2 SYDVKM. This CDR3 region has 12 residues. CDR3: CASSFSYYEQYF. CDR3 bases: TGTGCCAGCAGTTTTAGTTACTACGAGCAGTACTTC.

The V gene is TRBV5-1, the J gene TRBJ2-1, with TRBD1 matching over 7 bases. The CDR3 extends over 15 amino acids. Trimming cost V 2 bases and J 4 bases; bases outside gene matches: 6. In germline, CDR1 is SGHRS, CDR2 YFSETQ. This chain's CDR3 is CASSLGQAEYNEQFF. The CDR3 region has the DNA TGCGCCAGCAGCTTAGGACAGGCAGAGTACAATGAGCAGTTCTTC.

This chain joins TRBV1 and TRBJ2-1. TRBV1 corresponds to a pseudogene. The CDR3 spans 16 residues. CDR3 loop: CTSSQDGGLNTNEQFF. The CDR3 region has the DNA TGCACCAGCAGCCAAGATGGGGGGCTTAATACAAATGAGCAGTTCTTC.

This sequence joins TRBV28 and TRBJ1-2; unclear D gene. Looked up from germline, CDR1 is MDHEN and CDR2 is SYDVKM. Trimming stripped 4 bases from V and 4 bases from J, with 19 bases between. The CDR3 contains 16 residues. CDR3 amino acids: CASSSPPDPKFYGYTF. In nucleotides, the CDR3 is TGTGCCAGCAGTTCCCCCCCGGACCCAAAATTCTATGGCTACACCTTC.

This clone was counted once. V gene TRBV21-1 combines with J gene TRBJ1-2; the table's D call of TRBD1 was not tested on the DNA. TRBV21-1 is assigned pseudogene status. The CDR3 contains 13 residues. CDR3 residues: CASSSRVTDGYTF. Here the CDR3 DNA reads TGTGCCAGCAGCAGCAGGGTGACTGATGGCTACACCTTC.

This chain uses TRBV11-2 with TRBJ1-2, with no clear D. This CDR3 has 13 residues. V was shortened by 1 base and J by 6 bases, with 9 bases between the two germline ends. Germline V CDR1 and CDR2: SGHAT, FQNNGV. The CDR3 loop reads CASSLAAGNGYTF. The CDR3 DNA follows: TGTGCCAGCAGCTTAGCTGCCGGGAATGGCTACACCTTC.

V and J are TRBV18 and TRBJ2-2, with 9 bases fitting TRBD1. CDR3 length equals 14 residues. The germline gives CDR1 KGHSH, CDR2 LQKENI. V shed 5 bases and J 5 bases; nucleotides not matched to a gene: 3. The CDR3 protein is CASSMDRGTGELFF. The CDR3 DNA sequence: TGTGCCAGCTCAATGGACAGGGGAACCGGGGAGCTGTTTTTT.

This rearrangement joins TRBV5-6 to TRBJ1-5; D gene ambiguous. Germline assignment: CDR1 SGHDT and CDR2 YYEEEE. The CDR3 totals 16 residues. The V gene lost 0 bases and the J gene lost 4 bases, with 14 bases spanning the gap. In DNA, the CDR3 is TGTGCCAGCAGCTTGGCGTCGGCCCCCCCGAATCAGCCCCAGCATTTT. It translates to CASSLASAPPNQPQHF.

The chain employs TRBV15 and TRBJ2-1; TRBD2 matches 13 bases. Germline-derived CDR1 and CDR2 are LNHNV and YYDKDF (reference sequence). The length of the CDR3 is 16 residues. V lost 6 bases to trimming and J lost 2 bases; unmatched junction nucleotides: 4. CDR3 sequence (DNA): TGTGCCACCAGAATACTAGCGGGAGGGCCCTACAATGAGCAGTTCTTC. It encodes CATRILAGGPYNEQFF.

The V and J genes are TRBV6-5 and TRBJ1-5, with 8 bases that match TRBD1. This CDR3 has 14 amino acids. The trim removed 5 bases at V and 3 bases at J, leaving 3 bases unmatched. Germline values: CDR1 MNHEY, CDR2 SVGAGI. This CDR3 is CASSMTGVNQPQHF. DNA of the CDR3: TGTGCCAGCAGTATGACAGGGGTCAATCAGCCCCAGCATTTT.

This chain links TRBV12-5 with TRBJ2-7; 9 bases are a match to TRBD1. The germline gives CDR1 LGHNT, CDR2 FRNRAP. Trimming cost V 0 bases and J 4 bases; bases outside gene matches: 4. This CDR3 comprises 15 residues. As DNA, the CDR3 is TGTGCTAGTGGTTTGGTCTCCGGGACAGGGTACGAGCAGTACTTC. This gives the protein CASGLVSGTGYEQYF.

The rearrangement links TRBV7-9 to TRBJ1-1; weak D call: TRBD1 (6 bases). This CDR3 contains 15 residues. Germline V gives CDR1 SEHNR, CDR2 FQNEAQ (reference sequence). Trimming removed 3 bases from V and 4 bases from J, with 15 bases in between. This CDR3 reads CASSFIKDRSTEAFF. Written as DNA, the CDR3 is TGTGCCAGCAGCTTTATTAAGGACAGAAGCACTGAAGCTTTCTTT.